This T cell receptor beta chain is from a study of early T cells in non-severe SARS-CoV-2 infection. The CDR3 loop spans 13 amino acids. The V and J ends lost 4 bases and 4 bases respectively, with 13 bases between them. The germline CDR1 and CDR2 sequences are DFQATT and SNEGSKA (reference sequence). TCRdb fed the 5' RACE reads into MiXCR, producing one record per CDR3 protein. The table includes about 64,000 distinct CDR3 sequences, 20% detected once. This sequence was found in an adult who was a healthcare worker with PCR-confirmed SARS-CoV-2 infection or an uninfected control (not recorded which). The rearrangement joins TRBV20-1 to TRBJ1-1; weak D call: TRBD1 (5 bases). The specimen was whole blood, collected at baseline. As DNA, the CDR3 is TGCAGTGCTACCTGGGGGGTCCGCACTGAAGCTTTCTTT. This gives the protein CSATWGVRTEAFF.